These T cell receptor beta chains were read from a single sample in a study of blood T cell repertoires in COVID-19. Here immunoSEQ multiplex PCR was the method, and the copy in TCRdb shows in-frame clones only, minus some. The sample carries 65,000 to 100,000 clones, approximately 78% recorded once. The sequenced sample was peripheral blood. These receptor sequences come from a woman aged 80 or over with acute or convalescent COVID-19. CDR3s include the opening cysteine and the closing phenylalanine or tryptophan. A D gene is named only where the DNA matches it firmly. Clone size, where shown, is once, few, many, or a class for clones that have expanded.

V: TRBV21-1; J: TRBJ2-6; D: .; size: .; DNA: TGTGCCAGCAGTTCAGGGTGTCCCTCTGGGGCCAACGTCCTGACTTTC; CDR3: CASSSGCPSGANVLTF
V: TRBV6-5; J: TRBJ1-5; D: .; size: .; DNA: TGTGCCAGCAGTTACACCAGGACGGGGAATCAGCCCCAGCATTTT; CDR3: CASSYTRTGNQPQHF
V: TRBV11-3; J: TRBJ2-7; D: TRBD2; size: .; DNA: TGTGCCAGCAGCCCGAAGCGGGGGGCCTACGAGCAGTACTTC; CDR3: CASSPKRGAYEQYF
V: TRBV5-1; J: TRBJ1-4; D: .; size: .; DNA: TGCGCCAGCAGCCCCGACAGTTTTAATGAAAAACTGTTTTTT; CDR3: CASSPDSFNEKLFF
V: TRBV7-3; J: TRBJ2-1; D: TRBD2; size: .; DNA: TGTGCCAGCAGCTTCTCCGGGACTAGCGGGGGTTACAATGAGCAGTTCTTC; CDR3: CASSFSGTSGGYNEQFF
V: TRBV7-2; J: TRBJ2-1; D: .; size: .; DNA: TGTGCCAGCAGCTTAGTTCAGGGTACCCATGAGCAGTTCTTC; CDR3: CASSLVQGTHEQFF
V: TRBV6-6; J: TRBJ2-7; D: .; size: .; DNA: TGTGCCAGCAGTCTAACCCAGGGGTCCTACGAGCAGTACTTC; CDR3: CASSLTQGSYEQYF
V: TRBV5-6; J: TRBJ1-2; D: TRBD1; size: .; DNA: TGTGCCAGCAGAAAAGGGACAGGGGATGGCTACACCTTC; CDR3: CASRKGTGDGYTF
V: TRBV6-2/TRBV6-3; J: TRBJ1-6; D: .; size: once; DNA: TGTGCCAGCAGTTTTCAGGGAGGCAATTCACCCCTCCACTTT; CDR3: CASSFQGGNSPLHF
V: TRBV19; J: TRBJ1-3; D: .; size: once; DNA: TGTGCCAGTAGTAATGGCATCTCTGGAAACACCATATATTTT; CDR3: CASSNGISGNTIYF
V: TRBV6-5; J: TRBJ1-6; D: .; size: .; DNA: TGTGCCAGCACCCTGGGAGGGAGAACCAATTCACCCCTCCACTTT; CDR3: CASTLGGRTNSPLHF
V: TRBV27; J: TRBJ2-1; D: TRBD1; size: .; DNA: TGTGCCAGCAGTTTAGGCCCACCGGGACAGACAAAATACAATGAGCAGTTCTTC; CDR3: CASSLGPPGQTKYNEQFF
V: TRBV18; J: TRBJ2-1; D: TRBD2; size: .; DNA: TGTGCCAGCTCACCCTCCGGGACTAGACTAATCAATGAGCAGTTCTTC; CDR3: CASSPSGTRLINEQFF
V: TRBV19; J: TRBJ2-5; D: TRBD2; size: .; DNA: TGTGCCAGTAGCAAGAGCGGGGGCCTCCAAGAGACCCAGTACTTC; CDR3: CASSKSGGLQETQYF
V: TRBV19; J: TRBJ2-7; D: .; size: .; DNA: TGTGCCAGTAGTATAGGGAGGGGAACATACGAGCAGTACTTC; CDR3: CASSIGRGTYEQYF
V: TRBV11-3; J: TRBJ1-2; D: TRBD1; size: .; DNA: TGTGCCAGCAGCCCGGGGGGACAGGGCTATGGCTACACCTTC; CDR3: CASSPGGQGYGYTF
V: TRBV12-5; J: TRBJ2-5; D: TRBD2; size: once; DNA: TGTGCTAGTGGTAAACGGGAGGCCCAGTACTTC; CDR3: CASGKREAQYF
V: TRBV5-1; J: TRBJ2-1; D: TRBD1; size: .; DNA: TGCGCCAGCAGCACGGGACAGATGAACAATGAGCAGTTCTTC; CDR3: CASSTGQMNNEQFF
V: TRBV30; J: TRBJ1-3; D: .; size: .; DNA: TGTGCCTGGATTACACCGGGACAAGCTGGAAACACCATATATTTT; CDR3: CAWITPGQAGNTIYF
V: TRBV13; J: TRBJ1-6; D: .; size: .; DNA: TGTGCCAGCAGCGCCTACCGGGATTCACCCCTCCACTTT; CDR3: CASSAYRDSPLHF
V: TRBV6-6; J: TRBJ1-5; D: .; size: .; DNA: TGTGCCAGCAGTTACCCCGGGATTAATCAGCCCCAGCATTTT; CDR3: CASSYPGINQPQHF
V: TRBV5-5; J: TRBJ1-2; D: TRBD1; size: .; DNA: TGTGCCAGCAGCCCCGAGGACAGGGCGACCTATGGCTACACCTTC; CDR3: CASSPEDRATYGYTF
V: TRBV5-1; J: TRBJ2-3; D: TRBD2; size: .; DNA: TGCGCCAGCAGCCGTGGGACTAGCTCCGTCGCAGATACGCAGTATTTT; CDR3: CASSRGTSSVADTQYF
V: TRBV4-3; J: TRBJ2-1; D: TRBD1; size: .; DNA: TGCGCCAGCAGCCAACCTGGACAGGGTAGAAATGAGCAGTTCTTC; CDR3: CASSQPGQGRNEQFF
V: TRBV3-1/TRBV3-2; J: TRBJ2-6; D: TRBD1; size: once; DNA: TGTGCCAGCAGCGCGAAACAGGGGATGGCTGGGGCCAACGTCCTGACTTTC; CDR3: CASSAKQGMAGANVLTF
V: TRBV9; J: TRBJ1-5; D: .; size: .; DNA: TGTGCCAGCAGCGCGCAGGGGAGTCAGCCCCAGCATTTT; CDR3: CASSAQGSQPQHF
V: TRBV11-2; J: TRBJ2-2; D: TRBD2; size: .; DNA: TGTGCCAGCAGCTTAGATCTTCGAGCGGGGGCTAGAGGGTCCGGGGAGCTGTTTTTT; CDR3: CASSLDLRAGARGSGELFF
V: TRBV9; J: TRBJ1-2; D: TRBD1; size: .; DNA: TGTGCCAGCAGCGCACAGGGGTCTGGCTATGGCTACACCTTC; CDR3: CASSAQGSGYGYTF
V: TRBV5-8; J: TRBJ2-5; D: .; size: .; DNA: TGTGCCAGCAGCCTAATCACAGCCCAAGAGACCCAGTACTTC; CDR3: CASSLITAQETQYF
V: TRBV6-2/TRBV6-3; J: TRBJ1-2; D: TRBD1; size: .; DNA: TGTGCCAGCAGTAACGGACAGGGTAGGACGGATGGCTACACCTTC; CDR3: CASSNGQGRTDGYTF
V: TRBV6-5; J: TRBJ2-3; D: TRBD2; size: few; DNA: TGTGCCAGCAATACCATTGGGGGGGGAACAGATACGCAGTATTTT; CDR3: CASNTIGGGTDTQYF
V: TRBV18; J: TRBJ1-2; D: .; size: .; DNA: TGTGCCAGCTCATCTAACGGGGCTAACTATGGCTACACCTTC; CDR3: CASSSNGANYGYTF
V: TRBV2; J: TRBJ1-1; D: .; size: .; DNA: TGTGCCCCTTTTACCTCGACGGCCCAGGGAATAGCTTTCTTT; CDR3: CAPFTSTAQGIAFF
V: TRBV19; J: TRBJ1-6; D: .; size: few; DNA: TGTGCCAGTAGTATAGGGGGACTAGAGAATTCACCCCTCCACTTT; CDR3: CASSIGGLENSPLHF
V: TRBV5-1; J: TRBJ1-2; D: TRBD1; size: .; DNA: TGCGCCAGCAGCCTACAAAGCTCACAGGGGGCCTATGGCTACACCTTC; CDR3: CASSLQSSQGAYGYTF
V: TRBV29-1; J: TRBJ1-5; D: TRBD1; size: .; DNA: TGCAGCGTCCGATGGAAGACAGGGGTCGACCAGCCCCAGCATTTT; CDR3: CSVRWKTGVDQPQHF
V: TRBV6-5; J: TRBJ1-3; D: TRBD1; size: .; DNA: TGTGCCAGCAGCATCGGGACAGGCCCATCGAACACCATATATTTT; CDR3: CASSIGTGPSNTIYF
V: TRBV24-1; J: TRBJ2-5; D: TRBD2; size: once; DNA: TGTGCCACCAGTGACGCCTGGACTAGCGGGAAGGAGACCCAGTACTTC; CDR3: CATSDAWTSGKETQYF
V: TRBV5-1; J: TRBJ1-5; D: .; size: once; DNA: TGCGCCAGCAGCTTGGACGGTAGCAATCAGCCCCAGCATTTT; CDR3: CASSLDGSNQPQHF
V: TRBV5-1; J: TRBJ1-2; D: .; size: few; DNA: TGCGCCACAAGGTGGGAGGGGAAGGACTATGGCTACACCTTC; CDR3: CATRWEGKDYGYTF
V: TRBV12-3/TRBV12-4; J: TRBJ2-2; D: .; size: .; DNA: TGTGCCAGCAGTTCACAGCTCACCGGGGAGCTGTTTTTT; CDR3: CASSSQLTGELFF
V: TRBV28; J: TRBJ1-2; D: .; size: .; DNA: TGTGCCACCGGGGGGAAAGGGTCTGGCTACACCTTC; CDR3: CATGGKGSGYTF
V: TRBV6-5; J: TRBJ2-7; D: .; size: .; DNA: TGTGCCAGCCGGGGGACGGGTACCTACGAGCAGTACTTC; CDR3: CASRGTGTYEQYF
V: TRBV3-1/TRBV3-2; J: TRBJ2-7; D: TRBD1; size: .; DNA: TGTGCCAGCAGCCCGTGGGACAGCCCAGCCTACGAGCAGTACTTC; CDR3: CASSPWDSPAYEQYF
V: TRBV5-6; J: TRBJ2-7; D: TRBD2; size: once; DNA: TGTGCCAGCAGCTTTGGACTAGCGAGCCTTGGGGACGAGCAGTACTTC; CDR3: CASSFGLASLGDEQYF
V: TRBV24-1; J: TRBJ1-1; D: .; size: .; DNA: TGTGCCACCAGTGATGGGCCGAACACTGAAGCTTTCTTT; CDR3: CATSDGPNTEAFF
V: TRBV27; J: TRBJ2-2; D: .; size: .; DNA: TGTGCCAGCAGTTTAGTGCGGGCGAACACCGGGGAGCTGTTTTTT; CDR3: CASSLVRANTGELFF
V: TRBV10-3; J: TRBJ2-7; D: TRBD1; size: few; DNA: TGTGCCATCAGTGAGTCCGGGACAGGTAGCGAGCAGTACTTC; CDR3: CAISESGTGSEQYF
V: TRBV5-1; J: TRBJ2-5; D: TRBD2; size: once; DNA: TGCGCCAGCAGCCGGACTAGGGAAGAGACCCAGTACTTC; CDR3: CASSRTREETQYF
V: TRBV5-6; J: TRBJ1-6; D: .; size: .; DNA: TGTGCCAGCAGCTTGCAGGAGAAGGGGCTTAGGTATAATTCACCCCTCCACTTT; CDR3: CASSLQEKGLRYNSPLHF
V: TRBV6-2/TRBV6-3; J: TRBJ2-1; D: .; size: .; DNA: TGTGCCAGCAGTGCTAGGTACAATGAGCAGTTCTTC; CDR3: CASSARYNEQFF
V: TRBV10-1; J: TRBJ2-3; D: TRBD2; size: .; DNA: TGCGCCAGCAGTGAGTTCGGCGGGGGGGCGAATACGCAGTATTTT; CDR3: CASSEFGGGANTQYF